These 6 T cell receptor beta chains share one sample of origin, sequenced in a study of CD8 T cells in Susac syndrome. Roughly 0.5 to 1 ug RNA was reverse transcribed with random hexamers. Each CDR3 protein is one row after TCRdb ran MiXCR on the immunoSEQ multiplex PCR reads. This sample has around 160,000 distinct CDR3 sequences, with over 85% found just once. Material: CD4+ T cells from PBMCs. These receptor sequences come from a human donor in good health.

The chain employs TRBV7-9 and TRBJ2-1; 14 nucleotides agree with TRBD2. The CDR3 extends over 18 amino acids. The germline gives CDR1 SEHNR, CDR2 FQNEAQ (reference sequence). V dropped 8 bases and J dropped 3; count of bases not matched to a gene: 12. In nucleotides, the CDR3 is TGTGCCAGCCCGCCGGGACTAGCGGGGGTCCCGAGCTACAATGAGCAGTTCTTC. This sequence encodes CASPPGLAGVPSYNEQFF. The full variable domain, rest sourced from reference TRBV7-9 and TRBJ2-1, is DTGVSQNPRHKITKRGQNVTFRCDPISEHNRLYWYRQTLGQGPEFLTYFQNEAQLEKSRLLSDRFSAERPKGSFSTLEIQRTEQGDSAMYLCASPPGLAGVPSYNEQFFGPGTRLTVL.

This chain links TRBV7-9 with TRBJ2-7; 11 nucleotides align to TRBD2. The CDR3 is made up of 17 amino acids. Losses at the gene ends were 5 bases for V and 6 bases for J; bases not matched to a gene: 15. From germline, CDR1 is SEHNR and CDR2 FQNEAQ (reference sequence). This CDR3 reads CASSAMASGGPSFEQYF. The DNA of the CDR3 is TGTGCCAGCAGCGCAATGGCTAGCGGGGGGCCCTCGTTCGAGCAGTACTTC.

V is TRBV14 and J is TRBJ2-7; TRBD1 matches at 9 bases. There are 14 residues in the CDR3. The trim removed 3 bases at V and 6 bases at J, leaving 6 bases unmatched. Germline V gives CDR1 SGHDN, CDR2 FVKESK. The chain's CDR3 is CASSQGQGWSEQYF. CDR3 coding DNA: TGTGCCAGCAGCCAGGGACAGGGCTGGAGCGAGCAGTACTTC.

The CDR3 spells CASSALDRGSEAFF. CDR3 sequence (DNA): TGTGCCAGCAGCGCCTTGGACAGGGGATCTGAAGCTTTCTTT. The V and J genes are TRBV9 and TRBJ1-1; 9 positions match TRBD1. Trimming removed 3 bases from V and 6 bases from J; junction bases left unmatched: 6. Germline assignment: CDR1 SGDLS and CDR2 YYNGEE. The CDR3 is made up of 14 amino acids.

This rearrangement joins TRBV14 to TRBJ2-7; 10 bases match TRBD1. CDR3 length: 17 residues. Germline V gene data show CDR1 as SGHDN and CDR2 as FVKESK. Trimming removed 3 bases from V and 1 base from J; junction bases left unmatched: 9. CDR3 loop: CASSHPPGQGPSYEQYF. CDR3 DNA sequence: TGTGCCAGCAGCCATCCACCGGGACAGGGGCCATCCTACGAGCAGTACTTC.

The rearrangement uses TRBV2 and TRBJ2-7; D remains unclear. CDR1 SNHLY and CDR2 FYNNEI come from the germline V gene. CDR3 length equals 14 residues. V was trimmed by 7 bases and J by 7 bases, leaving 20 bases between them. The CDR3 DNA reads TGTGCCAGCACCAGATTTGAGCGCTCGGCTGAGCAGTACTTC. Its protein product is CASTRFERSAEQYF.